Here is one T cell receptor (beta chain) with its context. No antigen is known for it. The sample originates from a study of CD8 T cells in Susac syndrome. TCR beta sequencing covered blood CD8+ and CD4+ T cells. Study-wide results and limits: The study's TCR sequencing and HLA analysis drew on a certain number of individuals. That number was acknowledged as relatively small.

Random hexamers were used to reverse transcribe the RNA input (about 0.5 to 1 ug). With immunoSEQ multiplex PCR, TCR beta CDR3 was amplified across 54 Vbeta and 13 Jbeta. TCRdb called the immunoSEQ multiplex PCR reads again in MiXCR, with one record for every CDR3 protein. The sample records 250,000 to 300,000 distinct CDR3 sequences, about 91% being singletons. The sample taken for sequencing was CD8+ T cells from PBMCs. The sequence derives from a human donor with multiple sclerosis.

The CDR3 bases are TGTGCCAGCTTCCGACAGGGTGCTAGCGGGAGGCCACCCTCCTACAATGAGCAGTTCTTC. Protein: CASFRQGASGRPPSYNEQFF. J is TRBJ2-1 and V is TRBV18; 11 nucleotides match TRBD2. Looked up from germline, CDR1 is KGHSH and CDR2 is LQKENI. Losses at the gene ends were 7 bases for V and 0 bases for J; bases not matched to a gene: 17. This CDR3 contains 20 residues.